This T cell receptor (beta chain) was sequenced for a study of CD8+ T cells in alopecia areata. RNA extraction was followed by reverse transcription into cDNA, which acted as the sequencing template. Produced via immunoSEQ multiplex PCR; TCRdb's table is partial and in-frame only. The sample carries roughly 60,000 clones, 40% to 50% recorded once. The V and J ends lost 5 bases and 4 bases respectively, with 17 bases between them. Germline lookup yields CDR1 SGHAT and CDR2 FQDESV (reference sequence). This CDR3 spans 16 amino acids. This clone has only one observation. The source material was NKG2D-low CD8+ T cells sorted from blood. The TCR originated in a human donor with alopecia areata. The gene calls are TRBV11-1 and TRBJ2-2; D is tentatively TRBD1 or TRBD2 (5 bases each). CDR3 in amino acids: CASSPDTPGRTGELFF. Written as DNA, the CDR3 is TGTGCCAGCAGCCCCGACACCCCGGGGCGCACCGGGGAGCTGTTTTTT.